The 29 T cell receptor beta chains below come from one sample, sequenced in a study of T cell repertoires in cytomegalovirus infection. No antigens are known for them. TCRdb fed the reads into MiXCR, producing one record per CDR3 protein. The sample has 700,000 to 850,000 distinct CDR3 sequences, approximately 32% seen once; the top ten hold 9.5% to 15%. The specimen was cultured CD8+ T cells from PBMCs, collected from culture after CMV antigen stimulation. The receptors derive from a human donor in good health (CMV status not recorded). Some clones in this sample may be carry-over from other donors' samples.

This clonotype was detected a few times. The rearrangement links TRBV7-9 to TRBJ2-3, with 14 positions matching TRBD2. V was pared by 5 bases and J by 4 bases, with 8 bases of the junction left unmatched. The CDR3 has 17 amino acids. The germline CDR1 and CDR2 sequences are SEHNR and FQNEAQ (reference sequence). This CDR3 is CASSRLAGGPGSDTQYF. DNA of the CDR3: TGTGCCAGCAGCCGACTAGCGGGGGGGCCGGGATCAGATACGCAGTATTTT.

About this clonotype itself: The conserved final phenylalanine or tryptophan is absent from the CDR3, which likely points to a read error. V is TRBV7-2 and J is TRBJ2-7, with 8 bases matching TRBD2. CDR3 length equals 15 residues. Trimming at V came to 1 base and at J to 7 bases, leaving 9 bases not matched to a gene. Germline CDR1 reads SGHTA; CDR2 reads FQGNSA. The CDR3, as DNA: TGTGCCAGCAGCTTAGATGGGACGGGGGGGGAAGAGCAGTACGCC. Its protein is CASSLDGTGGEEQYA.

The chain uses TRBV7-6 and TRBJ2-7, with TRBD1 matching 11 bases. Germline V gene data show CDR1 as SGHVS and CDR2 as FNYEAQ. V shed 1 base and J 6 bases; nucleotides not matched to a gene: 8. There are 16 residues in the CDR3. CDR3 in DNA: TGTGCCAGCAGCTTAGTTTCCGGGACAGGGGGAGGCGAGCAGTACTTC. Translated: CASSLVSGTGGGEQYF.

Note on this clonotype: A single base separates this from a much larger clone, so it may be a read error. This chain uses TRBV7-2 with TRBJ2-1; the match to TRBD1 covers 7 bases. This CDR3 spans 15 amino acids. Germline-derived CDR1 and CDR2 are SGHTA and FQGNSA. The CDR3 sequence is CANSPRTGSYNEQFF. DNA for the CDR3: TGTGCCAACAGCCCGCGGACAGGCTCCTACAATGAGCAGTTCTTC. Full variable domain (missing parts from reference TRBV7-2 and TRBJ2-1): GAGVSQSPSNKVTEKGKDVELRCDPISGHTALYWYRQSLGQGLEFLIYFQGNSAPDKSGLPSDRFSAERTGGSVSTLTIQRTQQEDSAVYLCANSPRTGSYNEQFFGPGTRLTVL.

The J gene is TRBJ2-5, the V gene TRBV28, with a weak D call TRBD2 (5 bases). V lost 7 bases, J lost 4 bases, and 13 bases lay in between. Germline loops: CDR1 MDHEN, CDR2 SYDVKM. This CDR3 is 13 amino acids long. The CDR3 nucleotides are TGTGCCAGCACCCGGGGAGAGGTAGAGACCCAGTACTTC. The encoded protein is CASTRGEVETQYF. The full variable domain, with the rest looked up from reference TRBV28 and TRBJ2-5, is DVKVTQSSRYLVKRTGEKVFLECVQDMDHENMFWYRQDPGLGLRLIYFSYDVKMKEKGDIPEGYSVSREKKERFSLILESASTNQTSMYLCASTRGEVETQYFGPGTRLLVL.

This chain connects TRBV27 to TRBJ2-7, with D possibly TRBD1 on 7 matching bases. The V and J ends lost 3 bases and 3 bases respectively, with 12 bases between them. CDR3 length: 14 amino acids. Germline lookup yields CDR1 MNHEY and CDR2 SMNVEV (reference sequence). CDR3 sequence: CASSLGRGDYEQYF. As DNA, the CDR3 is TGTGCCAGCAGTTTGGGCAGGGGGGACTACGAGCAGTACTTC.

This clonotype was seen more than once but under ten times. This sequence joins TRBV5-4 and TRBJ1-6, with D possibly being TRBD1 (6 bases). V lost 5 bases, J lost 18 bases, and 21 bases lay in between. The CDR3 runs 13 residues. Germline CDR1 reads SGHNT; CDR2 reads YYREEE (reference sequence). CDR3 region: CASSSGQPKGDHF. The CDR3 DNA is TGTGCCAGCAGTTCCGGACAGCCTAAGGGTGACCACTTT.

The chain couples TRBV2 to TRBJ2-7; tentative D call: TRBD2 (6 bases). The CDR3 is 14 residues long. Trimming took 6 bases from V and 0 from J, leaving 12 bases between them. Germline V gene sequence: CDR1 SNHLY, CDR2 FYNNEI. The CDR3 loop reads CASSERGGSYEQYV. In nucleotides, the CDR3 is TGTGCCAGCAGCGAACGGGGAGGCTCCTACGAGCAGTACGTC.

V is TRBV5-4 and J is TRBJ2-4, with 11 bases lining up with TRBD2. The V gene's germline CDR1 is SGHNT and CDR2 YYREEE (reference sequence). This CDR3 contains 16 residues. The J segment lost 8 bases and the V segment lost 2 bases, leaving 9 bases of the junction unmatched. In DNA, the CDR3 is TGTGCCAGCAGCTTATTTAGCGGGGGGGCCACGGACATTCAGTACTTC. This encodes CASSLFSGGATDIQYF.

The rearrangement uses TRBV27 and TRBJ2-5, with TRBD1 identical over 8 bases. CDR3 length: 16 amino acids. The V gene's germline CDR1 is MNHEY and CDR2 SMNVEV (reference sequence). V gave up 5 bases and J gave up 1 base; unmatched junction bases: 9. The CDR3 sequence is CASSPNRGKAQETQYF. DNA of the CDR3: TGTGCCAGCAGTCCCAACAGGGGGAAGGCCCAAGAGACCCAGTACTTC.

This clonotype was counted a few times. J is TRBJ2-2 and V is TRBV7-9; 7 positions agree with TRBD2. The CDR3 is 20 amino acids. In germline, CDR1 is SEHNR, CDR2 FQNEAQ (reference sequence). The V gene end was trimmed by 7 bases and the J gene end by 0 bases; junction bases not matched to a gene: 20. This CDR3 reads CASTFWGRGSTIANTGELFF. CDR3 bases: TGTGCCAGCACGTTCTGGGGGAGGGGAAGTACCATCGCGAACACCGGGGAGCTGTTTTTT.

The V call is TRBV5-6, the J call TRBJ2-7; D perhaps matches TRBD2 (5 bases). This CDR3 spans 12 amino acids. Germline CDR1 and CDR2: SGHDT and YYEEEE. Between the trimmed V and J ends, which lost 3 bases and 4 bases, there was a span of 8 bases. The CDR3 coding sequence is TGTGCCAGCAGCTCTCGGGGTTACGAGCAGTACGTC. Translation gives CASSSRGYEQYV.

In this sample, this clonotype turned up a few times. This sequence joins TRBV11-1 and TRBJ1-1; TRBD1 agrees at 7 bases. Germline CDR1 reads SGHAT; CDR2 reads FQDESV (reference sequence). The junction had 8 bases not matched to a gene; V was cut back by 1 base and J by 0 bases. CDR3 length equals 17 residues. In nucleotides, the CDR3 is TGTGCCAGCAGCTTAGGCTGGGACAGACCCATGAACACTGAAGCTTTCTTT. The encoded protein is CASSLGWDRPMNTEAFF. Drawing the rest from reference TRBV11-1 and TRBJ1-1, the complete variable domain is EAEVAQSPRYKITEKSQAVAFWCDPISGHATLYWYRQILGQGPELLVQFQDESVVDDSQLPKDRFSAERLKGVDSTLKIQPAELGDSAMYLCASSLGWDRPMNTEAFFGQGTRLTVV.

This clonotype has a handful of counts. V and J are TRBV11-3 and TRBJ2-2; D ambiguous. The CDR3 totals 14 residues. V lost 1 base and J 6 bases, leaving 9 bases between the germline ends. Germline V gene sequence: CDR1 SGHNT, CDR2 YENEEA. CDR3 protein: CASSLAPGPGELFF. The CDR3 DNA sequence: TGTGCCAGCAGCTTAGCCCCAGGTCCCGGGGAGCTGTTTTTT. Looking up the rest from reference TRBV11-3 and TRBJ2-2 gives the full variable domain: EAGVVQSPRYKIIEKKQPVAFWCNPISGHNTLYWYLQNLGQGPELLIRYENEEAVDDSQLPKDRFSAERLKGVDSTLKIQPAELGDSAVYLCASSLAPGPGELFFGEGSRLTVL.

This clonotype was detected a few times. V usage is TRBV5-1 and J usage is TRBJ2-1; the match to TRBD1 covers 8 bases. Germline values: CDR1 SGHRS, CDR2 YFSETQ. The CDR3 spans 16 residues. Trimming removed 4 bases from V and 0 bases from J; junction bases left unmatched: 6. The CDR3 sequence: CASSPTGASSYNEQFF. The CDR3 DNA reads TGCGCCAGCAGCCCGACAGGGGCGAGCTCCTACAATGAGCAGTTCTTC.

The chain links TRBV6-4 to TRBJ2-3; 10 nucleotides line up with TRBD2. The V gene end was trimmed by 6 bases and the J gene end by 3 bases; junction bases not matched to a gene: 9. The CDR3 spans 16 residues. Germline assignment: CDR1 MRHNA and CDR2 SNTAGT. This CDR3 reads CASSPLGLADTDTQYF. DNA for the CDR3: TGTGCCAGCAGCCCTCTCGGACTAGCGGATACAGATACGCAGTATTTT.

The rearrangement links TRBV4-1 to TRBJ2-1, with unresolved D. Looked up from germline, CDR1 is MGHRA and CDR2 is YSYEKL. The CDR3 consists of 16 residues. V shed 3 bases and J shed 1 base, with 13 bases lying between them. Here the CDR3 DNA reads TGCGCCAGCAGCCACCCACCACACTCGTCCTACAATGAGCAGTTCTTC. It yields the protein CASSHPPHSSYNEQFF.

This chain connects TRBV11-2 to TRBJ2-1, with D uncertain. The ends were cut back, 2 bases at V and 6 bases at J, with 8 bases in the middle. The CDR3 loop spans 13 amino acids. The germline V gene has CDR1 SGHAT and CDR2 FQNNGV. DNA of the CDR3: TGTGCCAGCAGCTTATCGGATAGCAATGAGCAGTTCTTC. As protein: CASSLSDSNEQFF.

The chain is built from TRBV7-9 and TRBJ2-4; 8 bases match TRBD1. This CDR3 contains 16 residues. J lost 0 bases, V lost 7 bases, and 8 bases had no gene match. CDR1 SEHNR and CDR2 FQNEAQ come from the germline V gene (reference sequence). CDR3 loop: CASTLGTGLAKNIQYF. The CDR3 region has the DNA TGTGCCAGCACCCTAGGGACAGGCCTAGCCAAAAACATTCAGTACTTC.

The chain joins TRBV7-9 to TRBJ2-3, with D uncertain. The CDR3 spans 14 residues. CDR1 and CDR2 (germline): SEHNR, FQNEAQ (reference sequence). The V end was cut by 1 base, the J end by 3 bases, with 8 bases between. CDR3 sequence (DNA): TGTGCCAGCAGCTTAGTCACGGGTACAGATACGCAGTATTTT. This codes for CASSLVTGTDTQYF.

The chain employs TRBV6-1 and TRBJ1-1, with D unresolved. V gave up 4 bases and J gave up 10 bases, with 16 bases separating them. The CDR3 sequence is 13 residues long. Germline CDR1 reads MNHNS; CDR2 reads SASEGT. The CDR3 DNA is TGTGCCAGCAGTGTTTTGCTTAACGAAGGAGCTTTCTTT. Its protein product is CASSVLLNEGAFF.

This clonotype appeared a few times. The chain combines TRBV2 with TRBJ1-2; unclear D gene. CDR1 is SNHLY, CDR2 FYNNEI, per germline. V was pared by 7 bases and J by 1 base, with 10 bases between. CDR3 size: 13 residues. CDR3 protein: CASTPDINYGYTF. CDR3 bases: TGTGCCAGCACCCCCGACATTAACTATGGCTACACCTTC. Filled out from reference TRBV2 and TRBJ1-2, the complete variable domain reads EPEVTQTPSHQVTQMGQEVILRCVPISNHLYFYWYRQILGQKVEFLVSFYNNEISEKSEIFDDQFSVERPDGSNFTLKIRSTKLEDSAMYFCASTPDINYGYTFGSGTRLTVV.

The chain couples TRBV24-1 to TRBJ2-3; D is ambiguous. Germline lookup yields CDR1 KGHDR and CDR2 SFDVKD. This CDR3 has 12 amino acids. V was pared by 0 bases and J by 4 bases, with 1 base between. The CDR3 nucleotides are TGTGCCACCAGTGATTTGGCAGATACGCAGTATTTT. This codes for CATSDLADTQYF.

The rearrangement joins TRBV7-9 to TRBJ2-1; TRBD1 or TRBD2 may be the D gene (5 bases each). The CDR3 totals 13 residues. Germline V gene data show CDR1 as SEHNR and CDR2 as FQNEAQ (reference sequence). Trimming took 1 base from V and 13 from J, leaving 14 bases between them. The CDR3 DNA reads TGTGCCAGCAGCTTAGATGAGGGGAGTGGACAGTTCTTC. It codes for CASSLDEGSGQFF.

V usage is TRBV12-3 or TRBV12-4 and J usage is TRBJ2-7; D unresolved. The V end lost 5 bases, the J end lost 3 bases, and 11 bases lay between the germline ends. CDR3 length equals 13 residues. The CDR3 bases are TGTGCCAGCAGTCCCTCCGGGCACTACGAGCAGTACTTC. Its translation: CASSPSGHYEQYF.

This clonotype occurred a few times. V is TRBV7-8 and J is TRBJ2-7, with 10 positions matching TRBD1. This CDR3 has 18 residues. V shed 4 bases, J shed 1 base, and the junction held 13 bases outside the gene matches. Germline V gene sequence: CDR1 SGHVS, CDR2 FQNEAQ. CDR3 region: CASSSGRGRTGGSYEQYV. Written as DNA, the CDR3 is TGTGCCAGCAGCTCAGGCAGGGGTAGGACAGGGGGGTCCTACGAGCAGTACGTC.

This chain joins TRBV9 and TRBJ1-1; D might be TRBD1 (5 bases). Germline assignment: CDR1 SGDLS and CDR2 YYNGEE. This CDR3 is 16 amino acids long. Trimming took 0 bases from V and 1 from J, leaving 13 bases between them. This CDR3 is CASSVGQGRGNTEAFF. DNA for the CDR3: TGTGCCAGCAGCGTAGGGCAGGGAAGGGGGAACACTGAAGCTTTCTTT.

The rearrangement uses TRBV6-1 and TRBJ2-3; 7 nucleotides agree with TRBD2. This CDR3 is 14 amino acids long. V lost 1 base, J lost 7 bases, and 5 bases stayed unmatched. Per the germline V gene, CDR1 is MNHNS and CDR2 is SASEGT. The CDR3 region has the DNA TGTGCCAGCAGTGAAGGGGAGGGCCACAATACGCAGTATTTT. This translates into CASSEGEGHNTQYF.

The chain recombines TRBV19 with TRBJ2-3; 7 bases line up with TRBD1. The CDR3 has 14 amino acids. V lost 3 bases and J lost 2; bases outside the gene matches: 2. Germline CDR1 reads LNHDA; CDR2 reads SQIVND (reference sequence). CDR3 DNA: TGTGCCAGTAGTATTGGGACAGACACAGATACGCAGTATTTT. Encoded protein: CASSIGTDTDTQYF. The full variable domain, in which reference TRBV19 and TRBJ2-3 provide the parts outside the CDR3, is DGGITQSPKYLFRKEGQNVTLSCEQNLNHDAMYWYRQDPGQGLRLIYYSQIVNDFQKGDIAEGYSVSREKKESFPLTVTSAQKNPTAFYLCASSIGTDTDTQYFGPGTRLTVL.